This paragraph covers one TCR beta chain sequence. Its cognate antigen is unknown. This may come from a read error, since a much larger clone is one base off. Looked up from germline, CDR1 is SGHRS and CDR2 is YFSETQ. This CDR3 has 15 amino acids. This specimen comes from a study of CD8 T cells in ankylosing spondylitis. Study-level findings and limits: The study identified a TCR beta motif of eight highly homologous variants that appeared characteristic of ankylosing spondylitis blood.

Using its own MiXCR run on the 5' RACE reads, TCRdb lists one record per CDR3 protein. The sample includes 750,000 to 850,000 distinct CDR3 sequences, roughly 10% seen only once; the top ten take approximately 0.46%. The V call is TRBV5-1, the J call TRBJ1-1, with a tentative D call TRBD1 (6 bases). This TCR derives from a male donor with ankylosing spondylitis. The sample was blood, either unsorted or a sorted T cell fraction (not recorded which). The DNA for the CDR3 is TGCGCCAGCAGCCTGGTGGGTCCCAGGGACACTGAAGATTTCTTT. It codes for CASSLVGPRDTEDFF.